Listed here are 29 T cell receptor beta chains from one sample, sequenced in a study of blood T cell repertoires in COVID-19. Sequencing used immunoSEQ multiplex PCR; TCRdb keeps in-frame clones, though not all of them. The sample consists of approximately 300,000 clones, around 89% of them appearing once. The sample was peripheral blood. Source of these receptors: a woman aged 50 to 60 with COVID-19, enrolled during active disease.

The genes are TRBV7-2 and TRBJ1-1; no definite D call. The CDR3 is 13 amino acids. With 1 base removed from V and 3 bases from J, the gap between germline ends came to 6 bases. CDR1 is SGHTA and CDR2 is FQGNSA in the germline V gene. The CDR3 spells CASSLVTDTEAFF. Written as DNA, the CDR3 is TGTGCCAGCAGCTTAGTTACAGACACTGAAGCTTTCTTT.

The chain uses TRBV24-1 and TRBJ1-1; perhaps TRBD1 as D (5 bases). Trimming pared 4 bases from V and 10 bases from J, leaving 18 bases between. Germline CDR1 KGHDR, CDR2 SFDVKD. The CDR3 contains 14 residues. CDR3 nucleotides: TGTGCCACCAGTGACCCGGGGGGGAACGGCGTAGCTTTCTTT. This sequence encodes CATSDPGGNGVAFF.

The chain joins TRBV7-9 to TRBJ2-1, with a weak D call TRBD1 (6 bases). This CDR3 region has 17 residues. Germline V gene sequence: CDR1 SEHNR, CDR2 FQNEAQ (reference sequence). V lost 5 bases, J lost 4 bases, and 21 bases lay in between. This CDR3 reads CASSLGTLKRTYNEQFF. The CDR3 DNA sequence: TGTGCCAGCAGCCTTGGGACACTTAAGCGAACGTACAATGAGCAGTTCTTC.

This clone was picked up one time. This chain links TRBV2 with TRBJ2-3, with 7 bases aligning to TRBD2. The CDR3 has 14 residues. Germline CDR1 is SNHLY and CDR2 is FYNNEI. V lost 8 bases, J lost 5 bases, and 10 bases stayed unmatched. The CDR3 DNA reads TGTGCCAGCGGACGGGAGCGGGGAAAAGATACGCAGTATTTT. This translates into CASGRERGKDTQYF.

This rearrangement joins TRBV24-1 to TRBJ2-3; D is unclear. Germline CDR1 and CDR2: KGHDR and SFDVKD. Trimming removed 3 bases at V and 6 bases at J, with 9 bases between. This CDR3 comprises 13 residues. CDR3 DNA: TGTGCCACCAGTGATGTACTATTGGATACGCAGTATTTT. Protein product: CATSDVLLDTQYF.

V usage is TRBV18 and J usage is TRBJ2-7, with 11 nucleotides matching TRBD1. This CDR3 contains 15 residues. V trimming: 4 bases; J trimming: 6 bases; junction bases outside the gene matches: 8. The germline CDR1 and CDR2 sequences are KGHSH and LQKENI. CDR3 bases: TGTGCCAGCTCACGGTCGGGACAGGGGGTCAGCGAGCAGTACTTC. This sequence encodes CASSRSGQGVSEQYF.

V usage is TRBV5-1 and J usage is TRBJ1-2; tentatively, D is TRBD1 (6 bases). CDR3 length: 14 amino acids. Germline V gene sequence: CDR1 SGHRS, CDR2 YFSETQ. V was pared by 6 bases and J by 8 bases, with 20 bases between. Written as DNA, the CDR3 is TGCGCCAGCAACTCCGGGACATCTCTCACGGGCTACACCTTC. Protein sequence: CASNSGTSLTGYTF. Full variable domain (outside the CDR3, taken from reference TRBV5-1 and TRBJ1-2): KAGVTQTPRYLIKTRGQQVTLSCSPISGHRSVSWYQQTPGQGLQFLFEYFSETQRNKGNFPGRFSGRQFSNSRSEMNVSTLELGDSALYLCASNSGTSLTGYTFGSGTRLTVV.

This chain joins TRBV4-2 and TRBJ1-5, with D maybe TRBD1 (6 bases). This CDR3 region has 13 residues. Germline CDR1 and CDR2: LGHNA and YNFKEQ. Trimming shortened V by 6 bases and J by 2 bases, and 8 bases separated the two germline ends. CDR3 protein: CASSYRGNQPQHF. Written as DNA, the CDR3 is TGTGCCAGCAGTTACAGGGGCAATCAGCCCCAGCATTTT.

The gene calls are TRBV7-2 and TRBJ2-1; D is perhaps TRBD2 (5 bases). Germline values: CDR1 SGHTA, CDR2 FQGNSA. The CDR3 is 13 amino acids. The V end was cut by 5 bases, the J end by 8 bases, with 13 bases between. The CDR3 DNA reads TGTGCCAGCAGCCATCCCTCGGGGTATGAGCAGTTCTTC. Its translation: CASSHPSGYEQFF.

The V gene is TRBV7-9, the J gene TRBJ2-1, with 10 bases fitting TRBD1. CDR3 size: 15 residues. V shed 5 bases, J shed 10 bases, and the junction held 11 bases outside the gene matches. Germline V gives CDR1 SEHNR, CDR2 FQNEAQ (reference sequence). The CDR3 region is CASSRQGATLGEQFF. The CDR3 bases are TGTGCCAGCAGCAGACAGGGGGCTACACTGGGAGAGCAGTTCTTC.

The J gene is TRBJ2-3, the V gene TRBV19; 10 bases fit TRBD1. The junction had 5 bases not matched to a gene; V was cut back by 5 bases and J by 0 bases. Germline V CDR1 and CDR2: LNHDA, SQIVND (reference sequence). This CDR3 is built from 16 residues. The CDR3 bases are TGTGCCAGTAGTGCCGACAGGGGGCTAAGCACAGATACGCAGTATTTT. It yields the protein CASSADRGLSTDTQYF.

CDR3 coding DNA: TGTGCCAGCAGCGGCGGGACAGGCCACGAGCAGTACTTC. As protein: CASSGGTGHEQYF. The chain has TRBV11-2 and TRBJ2-7, with TRBD1 matching 8 bases. The CDR3 has 13 residues. The V gene end was trimmed by 5 bases and the J gene end by 5 bases; junction bases not matched to a gene: 5. Per germline, CDR1 SGHAT and CDR2 FQNNGV.

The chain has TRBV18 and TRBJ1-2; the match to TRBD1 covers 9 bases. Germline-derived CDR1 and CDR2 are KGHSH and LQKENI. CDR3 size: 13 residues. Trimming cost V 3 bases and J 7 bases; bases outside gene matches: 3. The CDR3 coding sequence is TGTGCCAGCTCACCGGGACAGGGTGCTGGCTACACCTTC. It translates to CASSPGQGAGYTF. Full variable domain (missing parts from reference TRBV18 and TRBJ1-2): NAGVMQNPRHLVRRRGQEARLRCSPMKGHSHVYWYRQLPEEGLKFMVYLQKENIIDESGMPKERFSAEFPKEGPSILRIQQVVRGDSAAYFCASSPGQGAGYTFGSGTRLTVV.

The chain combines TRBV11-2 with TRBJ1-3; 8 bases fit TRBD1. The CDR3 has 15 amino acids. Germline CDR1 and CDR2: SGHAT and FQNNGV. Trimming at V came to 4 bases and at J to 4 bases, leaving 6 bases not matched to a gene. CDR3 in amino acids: CASSWQGTGGNTIYF. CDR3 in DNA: TGTGCCAGCAGCTGGCAGGGGACAGGCGGAAACACCATATATTTT.

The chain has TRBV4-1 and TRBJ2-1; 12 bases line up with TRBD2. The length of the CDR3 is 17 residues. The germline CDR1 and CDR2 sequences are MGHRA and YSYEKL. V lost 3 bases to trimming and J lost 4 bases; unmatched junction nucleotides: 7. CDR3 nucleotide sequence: TGCGCCAGCAGCCATCACCCCGGGACTAGCGGGTACAATGAGCAGTTCTTC. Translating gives CASSHHPGTSGYNEQFF.

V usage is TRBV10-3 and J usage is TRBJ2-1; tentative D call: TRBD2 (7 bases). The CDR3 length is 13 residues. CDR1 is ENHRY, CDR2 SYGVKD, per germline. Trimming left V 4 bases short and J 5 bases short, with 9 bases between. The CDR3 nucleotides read TGTGCCATCAGTGGAGGGGGGGACAATGAGCAGTTCTTC. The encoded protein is CAISGGGDNEQFF.

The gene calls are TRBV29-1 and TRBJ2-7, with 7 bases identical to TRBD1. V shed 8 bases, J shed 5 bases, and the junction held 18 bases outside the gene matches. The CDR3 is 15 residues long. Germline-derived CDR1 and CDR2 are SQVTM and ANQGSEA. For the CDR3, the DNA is TGCAGCAAACCTCTCCGGGACAGAAGAGGCGACGAGCAGTACTTC. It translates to CSKPLRDRRGDEQYF.

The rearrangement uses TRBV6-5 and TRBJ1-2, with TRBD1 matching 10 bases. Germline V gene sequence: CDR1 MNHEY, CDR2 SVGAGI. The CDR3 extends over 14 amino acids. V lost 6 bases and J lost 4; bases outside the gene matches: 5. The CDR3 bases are TGTGCCAGCAGGTCGACAGGGGGCTCCTATGGCTACACCTTC. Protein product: CASRSTGGSYGYTF.

The CDR3 sequence: CASSFISSGPKNEQFF. CDR3 DNA sequence: TGTGCCAGCAGTTTTATATCTAGCGGGCCTAAAAATGAGCAGTTCTTC. V usage is TRBV27 and J usage is TRBJ2-1; TRBD2 matches 8 bases. Germline CDR1 MNHEY, CDR2 SMNVEV (reference sequence). The length of the CDR3 is 16 residues. Trimming took 3 bases from V and 7 from J; bases not matched to a gene: 11.

The CDR3 bases are TGCAGCGTCATGGACAAGTCTAACTATGGCTACACCTTC. It encodes CSVMDKSNYGYTF. J is TRBJ1-2 and V is TRBV29-1, with D maybe TRBD1 (5 bases). The CDR3 loop spans 13 amino acids. V was shortened by 6 bases and J by 0 bases, with 11 bases between the two germline ends. In germline, CDR1 is SQVTM, CDR2 ANQGSEA.

CDR3 protein: CASSHPGQGPGNTIYF. The CDR3 DNA sequence: TGTGCCAGCAGTCACCCGGGACAGGGCCCTGGAAACACCATATATTTT. This chain uses TRBV2 with TRBJ1-3; 9 bases match TRBD1. The germline V gene encodes CDR1 SNHLY and CDR2 FYNNEI. The CDR3 contains 16 residues. Trimming at V came to 5 bases and at J to 2 bases, leaving 7 bases not matched to a gene.

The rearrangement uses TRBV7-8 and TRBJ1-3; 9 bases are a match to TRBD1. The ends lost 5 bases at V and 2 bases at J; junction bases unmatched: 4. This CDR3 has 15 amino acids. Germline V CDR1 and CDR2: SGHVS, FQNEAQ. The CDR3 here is CASSPGTGPGNTIYF. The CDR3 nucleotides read TGTGCCAGCAGCCCCGGGACAGGGCCTGGAAACACCATATATTTT.

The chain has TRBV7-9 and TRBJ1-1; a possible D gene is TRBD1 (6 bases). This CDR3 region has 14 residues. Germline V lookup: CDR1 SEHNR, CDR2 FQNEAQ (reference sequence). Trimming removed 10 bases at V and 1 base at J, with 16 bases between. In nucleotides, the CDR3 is TGTGCCACCGATTTAGGGGGTGCGAACACTGAAGCTTTCTTT. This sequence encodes CATDLGGANTEAFF.

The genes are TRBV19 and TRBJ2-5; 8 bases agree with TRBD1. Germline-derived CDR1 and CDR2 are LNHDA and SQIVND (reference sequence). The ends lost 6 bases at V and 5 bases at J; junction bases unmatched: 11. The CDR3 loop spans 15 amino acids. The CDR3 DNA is TGTGCCAGTAGCCAAGGACAGGGACGTGGGGAGACCCAGTACTTC. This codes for CASSQGQGRGETQYF.

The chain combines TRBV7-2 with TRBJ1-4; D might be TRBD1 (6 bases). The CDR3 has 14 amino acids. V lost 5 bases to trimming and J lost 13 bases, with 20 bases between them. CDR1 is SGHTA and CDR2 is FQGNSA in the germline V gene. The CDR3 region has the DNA TGTGCCAGCAGCGGTTCCCCAGGGGCTGACTTACTGTTTTTT. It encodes CASSGSPGADLLFF. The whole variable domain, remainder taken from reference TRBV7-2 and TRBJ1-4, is GAGVSQSPSNKVTEKGKDVELRCDPISGHTALYWYRQSLGQGLEFLIYFQGNSAPDKSGLPSDRFSAERTGGSVSTLTIQRTQQEDSAVYLCASSGSPGADLLFFGSGTQLSVL.

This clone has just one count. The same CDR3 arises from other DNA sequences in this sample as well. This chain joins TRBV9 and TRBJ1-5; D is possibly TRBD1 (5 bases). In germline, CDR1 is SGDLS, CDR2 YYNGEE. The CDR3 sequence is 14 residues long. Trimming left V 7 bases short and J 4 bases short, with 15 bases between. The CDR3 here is CASSRTGGNQPQHF. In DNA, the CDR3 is TGTGCCAGCTCCCGGACCGGGGGAAATCAGCCCCAGCATTTT.

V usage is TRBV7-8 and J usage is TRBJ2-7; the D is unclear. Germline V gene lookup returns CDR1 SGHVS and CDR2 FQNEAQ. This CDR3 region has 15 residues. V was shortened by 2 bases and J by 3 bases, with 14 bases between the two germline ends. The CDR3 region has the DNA TGTGCCAGCAGCTTATCTAACTCCCCGGTCTACGAGCAGTACTTC. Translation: CASSLSNSPVYEQYF.

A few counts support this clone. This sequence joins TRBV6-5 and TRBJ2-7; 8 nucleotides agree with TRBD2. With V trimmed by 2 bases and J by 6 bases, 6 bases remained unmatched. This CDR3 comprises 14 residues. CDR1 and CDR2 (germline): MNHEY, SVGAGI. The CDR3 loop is CASSYPGGFGEQYF. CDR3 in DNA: TGTGCCAGCAGTTACCCGGGAGGGTTTGGCGAGCAGTACTTC.

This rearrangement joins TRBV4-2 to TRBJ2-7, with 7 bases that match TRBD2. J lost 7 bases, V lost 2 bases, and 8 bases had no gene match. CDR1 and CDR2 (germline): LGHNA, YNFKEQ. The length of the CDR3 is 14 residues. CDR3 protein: CASSQKAGSKEQYF. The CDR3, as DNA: TGTGCCAGCAGCCAAAAAGCGGGAAGTAAGGAGCAGTACTTC.